The 30 T cell receptor beta chains below come from one sample, sequenced in a study of OX40 agonist ivuxolimab in advanced cancers. TCRdb's table, derived via immunoSEQ multiplex PCR, lists solely in-frame clones and lacks some. The sample yields tens of thousands of clones, 81% seen once. The specimen comprised CD4+ or CD8+ T cells sorted from blood, sampled in a trial of the OX40 agonist ivuxolimab. These receptors were obtained from an adult with an advanced solid tumor such as melanoma, head and neck, liver or kidney cancer.

The V gene is TRBV5-6, the J gene TRBJ2-1; D may be TRBD2 (6 bases). Deletions cut 4 bases from V and 3 bases from J, with 11 bases between. The CDR3 has 14 amino acids. CDR1 and CDR2 from the germline V gene are SGHDT and YYEEEE. CDR3: CASSRREGYNEQFF. The DNA for the CDR3 is TGTGCCAGCAGCCGGAGGGAAGGCTACAATGAGCAGTTCTTC.

V is TRBV15 and J is TRBJ2-7, with D possibly TRBD2 on 5 matching bases. Germline CDR1 is LNHNV and CDR2 is YYDKDF (reference sequence). CDR3 length: 13 residues. V dropped 5 bases and J dropped 4 bases, with 12 bases sitting between them. In DNA form, the CDR3 reads TGTGCCACCAGCGCTGGCAGGAGGTACGAGCAGTACTTC. Its translation is CATSAGRRYEQYF.

The CDR3 region is CASSGRLGQYTDTQYF. The CDR3 nucleotides read TGTGCCAGCAGCGGTAGATTGGGGCAGTACACAGATACGCAGTATTTT. V gene TRBV9 combines with J gene TRBJ2-3; the D gene is possibly TRBD1 (5 bases). Germline CDR1 and CDR2: SGDLS and YYNGEE. The CDR3 runs to 16 residues. Trimming left V 3 bases short and J 2 bases short, with 16 bases between.

The chain carries TRBV13 and TRBJ2-5; possible D gene TRBD2, 5 bases. The last part of the DNA fits TRBJ2-7 better; the J call may be wrong. The germline V gene has CDR1 PRHDT and CDR2 FYEKMQ (reference sequence). The CDR3 sequence is 15 residues long. In DNA form, the CDR3 reads TGTGCCAGCAGCTTGAGACTACACGATGCTTACGAGCAGTACTTC. Its translation: CASSLRLHDAYEQYF.

The chain carries TRBV6-6 and TRBJ2-1; no clear D gene. The CDR3 loop spans 14 amino acids. V was cut by 5 bases and J by 4 bases, with 12 bases left in between. Germline values: CDR1 MNHNY, CDR2 SVGAGI (reference sequence). As DNA, the CDR3 is TGTGCCAGCAGTCGAGACGTCATATACAATGAGCAGTTCTTC. This translates into CASSRDVIYNEQFF.

V is TRBV13 and J is TRBJ2-5, with a possible D match to TRBD2 (6 bases). Per germline, CDR1 PRHDT and CDR2 FYEKMQ (reference sequence). The length of the CDR3 is 16 residues. The ends were cut back, 6 bases at V and 5 bases at J, with 22 bases in the middle. CDR3 sequence: CASRHSLGRGGETQYF. The CDR3 bases are TGTGCCAGCAGACATAGCTTAGGGCGGGGTGGTGAGACCCAGTACTTC.

V and J are TRBV2 and TRBJ1-2; D not resolved. The V and J ends lost 1 base and 0 bases respectively, with 6 bases between them. CDR1 is SNHLY and CDR2 is FYNNEI in the germline V gene. The length of the CDR3 is 14 residues. This chain's CDR3 is CASSEVPTNYGYTF. The CDR3 DNA follows: TGTGCCAGCAGTGAAGTCCCGACTAACTATGGCTACACCTTC.

The rearrangement links TRBV10-3 to TRBJ2-3; 9 bases map to TRBD2. This CDR3 comprises 16 residues. CDR1 ENHRY and CDR2 SYGVKD come from the germline V gene. V dropped 4 bases and J dropped 2; count of bases not matched to a gene: 7. For the CDR3, the DNA is TGTGCCATCAGTGGAGGGCTAGCGGGATACACAGATACGCAGTATTTT. Translation: CAISGGLAGYTDTQYF.

V usage is TRBV6-4 and J usage is TRBJ2-1; 11 nucleotides line up with TRBD2. Germline CDR1 MRHNA, CDR2 SNTAGT. The trim removed 6 bases at V and 6 bases at J, leaving 4 bases unmatched. CDR3 size: 14 residues. The CDR3 DNA reads as TGTGCCAGCAGCATACTAGCGGGAGCCAATGAGCAGTTCTTC. Protein sequence: CASSILAGANEQFF.

The chain links TRBV5-1 to TRBJ1-1; TRBD1 aligns across 9 bases. The CDR3 has 17 amino acids. Germline loops: CDR1 SGHRS, CDR2 YFSETQ. J lost 5 bases, V lost 4 bases, and 15 bases had no gene match. The CDR3 DNA sequence: TGCGCCAGCAGCGATCCGGGACAGGGTCCGGCTGGGACTGAAGCTTTCTTT. This sequence encodes CASSDPGQGPAGTEAFF. The full variable domain, with the rest looked up from reference TRBV5-1 and TRBJ1-1, is KAGVTQTPRYLIKTRGQQVTLSCSPISGHRSVSWYQQTPGQGLQFLFEYFSETQRNKGNFPGRFSGRQFSNSRSEMNVSTLELGDSALYLCASSDPGQGPAGTEAFFGQGTRLTVV.

There are a few counts of this clone. This rearrangement joins TRBV5-8 to TRBJ1-2, with 8 nucleotides matching TRBD1. Per the germline V gene, CDR1 is SGHTS and CDR2 is YDEGEE. The CDR3 spans 15 residues. The V gene end was trimmed by 4 bases and the J gene end by 10 bases; junction bases not matched to a gene: 15. CDR3 DNA sequence: TGTGCCAGCAGCGGGAGTGACAGGGGAAGAAAGCTCTACACCTTC. It specifies CASSGSDRGRKLYTF.

The CDR3: CASSLIGPLDRDGYTF. In DNA, the CDR3 is TGTGCCAGCAGCTTGATCGGTCCGTTGGACAGGGATGGCTACACCTTC. J is TRBJ1-2 and V is TRBV5-4, with 8 positions matching TRBD1. Germline V gives CDR1 SGHNT, CDR2 YYREEE (reference sequence). V shed 1 base and J 6 bases; nucleotides not matched to a gene: 11. The CDR3 covers 16 residues. The full variable domain, its missing parts supplied by reference TRBV5-4 and TRBJ1-2, is ETGVTQSPTHLIKTRGQQVTLRCSSQSGHNTVSWYQQALGQGPQFIFQYYREEENGRGNFPPRFSGLQFPNYSSELNVNALELDDSALYLCASSLIGPLDRDGYTFGSGTRLTVV.

The CDR3 loop reads CASSYSLNPDQPQHF. The CDR3 region has the DNA TGTGCCAGCAGTTACTCCCTAAATCCGGATCAGCCCCAGCATTTT. V usage is TRBV6-5 and J usage is TRBJ1-5; the D is unclear. The V gene lost 0 bases and the J gene lost 5 bases, with 11 bases spanning the gap. The CDR3 is 15 amino acids. In germline, CDR1 is MNHEY, CDR2 SVGAGI.

This clone has only a few counts. The chain recombines TRBV5-6 with TRBJ2-1; no clear D gene. Trimming stripped 0 bases from V and 5 bases from J, with 12 bases between. This CDR3 contains 15 residues. Germline CDR1 is SGHDT and CDR2 is YYEEEE. CDR3 loop: CASSLVLNPDNEQFF. CDR3 sequence (DNA): TGTGCCAGCAGCTTGGTTTTGAACCCAGACAATGAGCAGTTCTTC.

V is TRBV1 and J is TRBJ1-5. TRBV1 is a known pseudogene. This CDR3 spans 15 amino acids. This CDR3 reads CTSSVRAPGDQPQHF. CDR3 in DNA: TGCACCAGCAGCGTGCGGGCCCCTGGGGATCAGCCCCAGCATTTT.

This clone has a single count. V usage is TRBV7-9 and J usage is TRBJ2-5, with 7 bases that match TRBD1. CDR1 and CDR2 (germline): SEHNR, FQNEAQ (reference sequence). The CDR3 has 14 residues. V lost 6 bases, J lost 4 bases, and 8 bases stayed unmatched. DNA for the CDR3: TGTGCCAGCAGAATCGACAGGGCGGTAGAGACCCAGTACTTC. Translated: CASRIDRAVETQYF.

V usage is TRBV5-1 and J usage is TRBJ2-7; TRBD1 aligns across 11 bases. The CDR3 runs to 15 residues. Looked up from germline, CDR1 is SGHRS and CDR2 is YFSETQ. The V segment lost 4 bases and the J segment 4 bases; nucleotides outside the gene matches: 7. The CDR3 is CASSGPGQGGYEQYF. In nucleotides, the CDR3 is TGCGCCAGCAGCGGTCCGGGACAGGGGGGATACGAGCAGTACTTC.

The rearrangement uses TRBV10-3 and TRBJ2-1, with TRBD2 matching 7 bases. J gave up 8 bases and V 7 bases, and 2 bases lay outside the gene matches. CDR3 length equals 11 residues. Germline V gene data show CDR1 as ENHRY and CDR2 as SYGVKD. Here the CDR3 reads CAITRGDEQFF. The CDR3 region has the DNA TGTGCCATCACCCGGGGGGATGAGCAGTTCTTC.

A word on this clone: This sample also contains other DNA sequences that code for the same CDR3. The gene calls are TRBV19 and TRBJ2-1; D is possibly TRBD1 or TRBD2 (5 bases each). CDR1 is LNHDA and CDR2 is SQIVND in the germline V gene (reference sequence). Trimming pared 3 bases from V and 8 bases from J, leaving 8 bases between. The CDR3 contains 12 residues. CDR3 in amino acids: CASSIGGHEQFF. CDR3 nucleotides: TGTGCCAGTAGTATTGGGGGTCATGAGCAGTTCTTC.

This chain uses TRBV5-6 with TRBJ2-2; 7 bases match TRBD2. The CDR3 runs to 15 residues. Germline CDR1 and CDR2: SGHDT and YYEEEE. V trimming: 1 base; J trimming: 2 bases; junction bases outside the gene matches: 2. The CDR3 DNA reads as TGTGCCAGCAGCTTGAAGCGGGAAAACACCGGGGAGCTGTTTTTT. It is translated as CASSLKRENTGELFF. Filled out from reference TRBV5-6 and TRBJ2-2, the complete variable domain reads DAGVTQSPTHLIKTRGQQVTLRCSPKSGHDTVSWYQQALGQGPQFIFQYYEEEERQRGNFPDRFSGHQFPNYSSELNVNALLLGDSALYLCASSLKRENTGELFFGEGSRLTVL.

The genes are TRBV9 and TRBJ2-7; TRBD1 matches 11 bases. Germline CDR1 and CDR2: SGDLS and YYNGEE. This CDR3 has 15 amino acids. J lost 0 bases, V lost 2 bases, and 1 base had no gene match. DNA of the CDR3: TGTGCCAGCAGCGTCGGGACAGGGGGCTCCTACGAGCAGTACTTC. Its translation: CASSVGTGGSYEQYF.

The chain carries TRBV6-1 and TRBJ2-7; 7 bases align to TRBD2. J was trimmed by 4 bases and V by 9 bases; bases with no gene match: 3. The CDR3 is made up of 11 amino acids. Germline V gene lookup returns CDR1 MNHNS and CDR2 SASEGT. CDR3 coding DNA: TGTGCCAGTGGGGAGGGATACGAGCAGTACTTC. It yields the protein CASGEGYEQYF.

A note on this clone: The CDR3 does not close with the conserved phenylalanine or tryptophan, likely indicating a read error. No DNA is shown, since the ends of the CDR3 on it are uncertain; the CDR3 is the one TCRdb lists. The V gene is TRBV19, the J gene TRBJ2-7; the table's D call, TRBD2, was not checked against the DNA. Germline lookup yields CDR1 LNHDA and CDR2 SQIVND (reference sequence). Including both end residues, the CDR3 is 12 amino acids long. CDR3 sequence reads: CASSIVTGFGPS.

The V and J genes are TRBV28 and TRBJ1-2, with 11 bases identical to TRBD1. CDR3 size: 15 residues. Losses at the gene ends were 4 bases for V and 2 bases for J; bases not matched to a gene: 3. Germline CDR1 reads MDHEN; CDR2 reads SYDVKM. The chain's CDR3 is CASSSWTGGNYGYTF. DNA for the CDR3: TGTGCCAGCAGTTCGTGGACAGGGGGCAACTATGGCTACACCTTC.

The rearrangement links TRBV9 to TRBJ2-5; D not certain. The germline V and J ends were trimmed by 4 bases and 0 bases, with 7 bases remaining between them. Per the germline V gene, CDR1 is SGDLS and CDR2 is YYNGEE. This CDR3 is built from 13 residues. This CDR3 reads CASSSSDQETQYF. CDR3 coding DNA: TGTGCCAGCAGCTCCTCCGACCAAGAGACCCAGTACTTC.

The chain carries TRBV28 and TRBJ2-7; the D is unclear. Trimming stripped 2 bases from V and 5 bases from J, with 4 bases between. CDR3 length: 11 amino acids. Germline V gene lookup returns CDR1 MDHEN and CDR2 SYDVKM. The CDR3 loop reads CASSLANEQYF. The DNA of the CDR3 is TGTGCCAGCAGTTTAGCTAACGAGCAGTACTTC.

The chain links TRBV7-2 to TRBJ2-1; 7 positions match TRBD2. There are 14 residues in the CDR3. V was pared by 8 bases and J by 0 bases, with 4 bases of the junction left unmatched. Germline lookup yields CDR1 SGHTA and CDR2 FQGNSA. This chain's CDR3 is CASERGYSYNEQFF. The CDR3 nucleotides are TGTGCCAGCGAGCGGGGATACTCCTACAATGAGCAGTTCTTC.

This chain links TRBV29-1 with TRBJ1-3, with D possibly being TRBD1 (5 bases). V lost 4 bases and J 2 bases, leaving 12 bases between the germline ends. This CDR3 is 14 amino acids long. The germline V gene encodes CDR1 SQVTM and CDR2 ANQGSEA. The CDR3 loop reads CSVVGGRAGNTIYF. Written as DNA, the CDR3 is TGCAGCGTTGTTGGGGGTCGAGCTGGAAACACCATATATTTT. The full variable domain, in which reference TRBV29-1 and TRBJ1-3 provide the parts outside the CDR3, is SAVISQKPSRDICQRGTSLTIQCQVDSQVTMMFWYRQQPGQSLTLIATANQGSEATYESGFVIDKFPISRPNLTFSTLTVSNMSPEDSSIYLCSVVGGRAGNTIYFGEGSWLTVV.

The chain is built from TRBV13 and TRBJ1-1, with D uncertain. Trimming stripped 5 bases from V and 1 base from J, with 14 bases between. The CDR3 contains 15 residues. Germline-derived CDR1 and CDR2 are PRHDT and FYEKMQ (reference sequence). The CDR3 nucleotides read TGTGCCAGCAGCGGGTCCGCCTCGGGGAACACTGAAGCTTTCTTT. Amino acids: CASSGSASGNTEAFF.

This clone came up once. DNA of the CDR3: TGTGCCAGCCGCCCTAATCCTAACTATGGCTACACCTTC. The encoded protein is CASRPNPNYGYTF. This chain uses TRBV27 with TRBJ1-2; D is ambiguous. Germline lookup yields CDR1 MNHEY and CDR2 SMNVEV (reference sequence). The V end was cut by 8 bases, the J end by 0 bases, with 10 bases between. This CDR3 is 13 amino acids long.